Sequencing of this T cell receptor beta chain was carried out in a study of a mutant IDH1 vaccine in newly diagnosed glioma. Study-level background: Eight vaccinations reached patients in weeks 1, 3, 5, 7, 11, 15, 19 and 23. Vaccines began 4-6 weeks after radiotherapy alone, or with temozolomide cycles. The study, taken as a whole, reports: It seemed that pseudoprogression was not linked to changes in the top peripheral T cell clonotypes.

Note on this clone: Its antigen is as yet unknown.

Time point defined: week 5, during vaccination. The investigators gave 300 ug of mutant IDH1 20-mer peptide in each vaccine dose, together with topical imiquimod. Some clones are missing from TCRdb's copy, which holds only in-frame ones; the method was immunoSEQ multiplex PCR. The sample lists 50,000 or so clones; around 80% were seen once. The TCR comes from a woman aged 35 to 49 with glioma. The sample in question was PBMCs, obtained from a glioma patient whose treatment included an IDH1 peptide vaccine.

CDR3 bases: TGTGCCAGTTCCACCGATGGCGGACAAGAGACCCAGTACTTC. Protein sequence: CASSTDGGQETQYF. The genes are TRBV2 and TRBJ2-5; unclear D gene. Trimming took 9 bases from V and 2 from J, leaving 16 bases between them. This CDR3 is 14 amino acids long. Germline assignment: CDR1 SNHLY and CDR2 FYNNEI. Full variable domain (remainder filled in from reference TRBV2 and TRBJ2-5): EPEVTQTPSHQVTQMGQEVILRCVPISNHLYFYWYRQILGQKVEFLVSFYNNEISEKSEIFDDQFSVERPDGSNFTLKIRSTKLEDSAMYFCASSTDGGQETQYFGPGTRLLVL.